These 10 T cell receptor beta chains were all obtained from the same sample, sequenced in a study of T cells expressing NK-cell markers. TCRdb re-called the 5' RACE reads, yielding one record per CDR3 amino acid sequence without DNA. Its table lists a few hundred thousand distinct CDR3 sequences. Sequencing was performed on blood T cells: a sorted CD56 or NKG2C T cell subset, CD4+ or CD8+ T cells, or bulk PBMC T cells (not recorded which). Source of these receptors: a man aged 18-69 years in good health.

CDR3 protein: CASRQVPQETQYF. The rearrangement links TRBV2 to TRBJ2-5. This CDR3 is 13 amino acids long. CDR1 is SNHLY, CDR2 FYNNEI, per germline.

The chain's CDR3 is CASSYSGPGHQNEKLFF. This rearrangement joins TRBV6-5 to TRBJ1-4; TCRdb's D call, TRBD1, is unchecked because there is no DNA. Germline V gene data show CDR1 as MNHEY and CDR2 as SVGAGI. The CDR3 length is 17 residues.

CDR3 residues: CASFSKAKNIQYF. The chain uses TRBV28 and TRBJ2-4. In germline, CDR1 is MDHEN, CDR2 SYDVKM. The CDR3 loop spans 13 amino acids.

V and J are TRBV5-1 and TRBJ2-7; TCRdb selects TRBD1, and the lack of DNA leaves this call unchecked. Germline V gene sequence: CDR1 SGHRS, CDR2 YFSETQ. This CDR3 is 14 amino acids long. The CDR3 protein is CASSPKNTGYEQYF.

The chain is built from TRBV15 and TRBJ1-1. The CDR3 totals 11 residues. Germline CDR1 is LNHNV and CDR2 is YYDKDF (reference sequence). CDR3 sequence: CATSSNTEAFF.

The chain is built from TRBV20-1 and TRBJ2-5; TCRdb reports TRBD1, a call that lacks DNA to check it against. Germline V gene data show CDR1 as DFQATT and CDR2 as SNEGSKA (reference sequence). CDR3 length: 14 residues. The CDR3 here is CSARARTGEETQYF.

CDR3 residues: CAISDNGNTYGYTF. The chain uses TRBV10-3 and TRBJ1-2. CDR1 and CDR2 (germline): ENHRY, SYGVKD. The CDR3 spans 14 residues.

CDR3 amino acids: CASRPEGYGYTF. The chain links TRBV5-5 to TRBJ1-2. The germline V gene has CDR1 SGHKS and CDR2 YYEKEE (reference sequence). CDR3 length: 12 amino acids.

The chain links TRBV6-5 to TRBJ2-1; as DNA is missing, the TRBD2 call by TCRdb cannot be tested. CDR1 is MNHEY and CDR2 is SVGAGI in the germline V gene. This CDR3 has 17 amino acids. The CDR3 sequence is CASSYSRRTSGENEQFF.

The chain recombines TRBV6-4 with TRBJ2-6; TCRdb lists TRBD1, though no DNA is available to test this call. From germline, CDR1 is MRHNA and CDR2 SNTAGT. This CDR3 contains 17 residues. The CDR3 spells CASSESITGIGANVLTF.